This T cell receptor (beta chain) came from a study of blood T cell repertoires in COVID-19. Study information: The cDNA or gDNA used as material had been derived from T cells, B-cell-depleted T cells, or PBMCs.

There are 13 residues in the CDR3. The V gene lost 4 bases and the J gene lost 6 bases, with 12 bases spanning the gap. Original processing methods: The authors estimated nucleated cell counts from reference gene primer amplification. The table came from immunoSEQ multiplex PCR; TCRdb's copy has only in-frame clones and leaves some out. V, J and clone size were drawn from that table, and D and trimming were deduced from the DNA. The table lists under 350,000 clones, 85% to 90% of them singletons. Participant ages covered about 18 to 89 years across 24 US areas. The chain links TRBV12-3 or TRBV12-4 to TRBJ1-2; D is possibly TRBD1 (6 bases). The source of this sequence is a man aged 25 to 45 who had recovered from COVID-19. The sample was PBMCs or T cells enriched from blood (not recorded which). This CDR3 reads CASSSTGSDGYTF. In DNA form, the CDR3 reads TGTGCCAGCAGTTCCACAGGGTCGGATGGCTACACCTTC.